The T cell receptor beta chain described here comes from a study of prognosis after radiotherapy for stage I lung cancer. For the study at large: From early 2018 through early 2019, patients with stage I non-small cell lung cancer were enrolled.

The germline CDR1 and CDR2 sequences are DFQATT and SNEGSKA (reference sequence). The CDR3 contains 15 residues. Multiplex PCR, run in two rounds, amplified TCR beta CDR3 from genomic DNA. During first-round PCR, primers specific to each TRBV and TRBJ gene were used. TCRdb processed the multiplex PCR reads anew with MiXCR; each CDR3 protein has one entry. The sample lists roughly 30,000 distinct CDR3 sequences, about 43% seen once, with more than 15% in the top ten. Patients were uniformly node-negative by CT and PET/CT and had received no prior chemotherapy or radiotherapy, with no other malignancies. Concerning this clonotype: Its antigen remains unknown. At one end the junction does not follow the germline gene, possibly because of a read error.

Study findings and constraints: Between patients with and without metastases, TRBV and TRBJ gene usage reportedly differed.

The sequenced sample was PBMCs, obtained before or after stereotactic body radiation therapy (not recorded which). The chain couples TRBV20-1 to TRBJ2-7; the match to TRBD2 covers 7 bases. This TCR was sampled from a donor over 45 with non-small cell lung cancer. This CDR3 reads CSSRDPRGKGYEQYF. The CDR3 nucleotides are TGCAGTTCTAGAGATCCGCGGGGGAAGGGGTACGAGCAGTACTTC.